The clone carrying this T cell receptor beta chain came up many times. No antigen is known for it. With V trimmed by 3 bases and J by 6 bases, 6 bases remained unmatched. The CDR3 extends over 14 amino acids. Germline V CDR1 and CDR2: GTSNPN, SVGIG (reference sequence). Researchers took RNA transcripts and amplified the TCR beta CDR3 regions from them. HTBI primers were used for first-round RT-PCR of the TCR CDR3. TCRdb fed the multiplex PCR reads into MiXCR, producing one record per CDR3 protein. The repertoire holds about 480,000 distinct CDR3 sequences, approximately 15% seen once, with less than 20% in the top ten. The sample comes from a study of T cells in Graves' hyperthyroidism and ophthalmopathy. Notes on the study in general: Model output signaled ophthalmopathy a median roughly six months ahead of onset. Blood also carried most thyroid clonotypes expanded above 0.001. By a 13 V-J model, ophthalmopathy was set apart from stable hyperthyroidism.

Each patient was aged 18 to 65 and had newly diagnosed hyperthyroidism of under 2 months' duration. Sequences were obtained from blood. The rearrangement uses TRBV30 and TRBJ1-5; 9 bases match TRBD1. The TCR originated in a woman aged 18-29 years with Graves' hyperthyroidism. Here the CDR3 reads CAWRGQGWGQPQHF. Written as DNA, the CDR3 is TGTGCCTGGAGGGGACAGGGATGGGGTCAGCCCCAGCATTTT.